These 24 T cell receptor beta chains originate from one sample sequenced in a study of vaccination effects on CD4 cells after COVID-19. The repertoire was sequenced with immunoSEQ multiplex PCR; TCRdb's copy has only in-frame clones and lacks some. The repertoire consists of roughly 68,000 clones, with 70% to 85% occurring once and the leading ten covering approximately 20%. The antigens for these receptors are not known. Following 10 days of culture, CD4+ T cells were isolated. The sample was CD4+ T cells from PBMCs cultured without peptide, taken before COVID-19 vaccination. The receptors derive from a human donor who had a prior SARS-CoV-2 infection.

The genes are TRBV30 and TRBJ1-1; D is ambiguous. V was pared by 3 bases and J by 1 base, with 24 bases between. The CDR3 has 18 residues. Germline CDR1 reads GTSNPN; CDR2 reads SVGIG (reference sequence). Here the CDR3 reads CAWSAPGKVAGQNTEAFF. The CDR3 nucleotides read TGTGCCTGGAGCGCTCCCGGAAAGGTGGCAGGCCAGAACACTGAAGCTTTCTTT.

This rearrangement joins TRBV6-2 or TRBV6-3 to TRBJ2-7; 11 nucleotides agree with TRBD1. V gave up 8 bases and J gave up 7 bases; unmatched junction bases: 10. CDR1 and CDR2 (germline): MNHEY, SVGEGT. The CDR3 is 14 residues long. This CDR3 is CASGRTGGAWEQYF. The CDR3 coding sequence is TGTGCCAGCGGCCGGACAGGGGGCGCGTGGGAGCAGTACTTC.

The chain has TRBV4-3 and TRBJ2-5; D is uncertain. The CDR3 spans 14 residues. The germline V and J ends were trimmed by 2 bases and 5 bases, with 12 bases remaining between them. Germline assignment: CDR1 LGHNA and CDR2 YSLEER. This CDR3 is CASSQSVDGETQYF. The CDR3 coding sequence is TGCGCCAGCAGCCAATCAGTCGACGGGGAGACCCAGTACTTC.

CDR3 in amino acids: CASSQGGDFIVDTQYF. Written as DNA, the CDR3 is TGTGCCAGCAGCCAGGGCGGGGACTTTATAGTGGATACGCAGTATTTT. The J gene is TRBJ2-3, the V gene TRBV4-2; D is perhaps TRBD2 (6 bases). Germline V gene data show CDR1 as LGHNA and CDR2 as YNFKEQ. The CDR3 runs to 16 residues. V gave up 3 bases and J gave up 6 bases, with 19 bases separating them.

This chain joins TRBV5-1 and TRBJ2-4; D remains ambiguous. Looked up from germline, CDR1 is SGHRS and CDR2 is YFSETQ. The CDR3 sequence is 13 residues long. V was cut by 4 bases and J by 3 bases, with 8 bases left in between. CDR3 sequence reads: CASSDPYKNIQYF. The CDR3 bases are TGCGCCAGCAGCGACCCGTACAAAAACATTCAGTACTTC.

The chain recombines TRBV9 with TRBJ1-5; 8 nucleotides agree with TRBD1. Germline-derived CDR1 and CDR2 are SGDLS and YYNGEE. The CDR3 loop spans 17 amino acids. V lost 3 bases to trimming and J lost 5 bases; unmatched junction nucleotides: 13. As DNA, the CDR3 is TGTGCCAGCAGCGCCGGAGAGACAGGGGAAGGTGATCAGCCCCAGCATTTT. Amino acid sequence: CASSAGETGEGDQPQHF.

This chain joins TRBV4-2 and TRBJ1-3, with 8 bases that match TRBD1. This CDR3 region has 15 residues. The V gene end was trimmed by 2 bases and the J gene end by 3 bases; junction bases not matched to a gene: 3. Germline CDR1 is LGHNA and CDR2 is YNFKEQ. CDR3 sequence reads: CASSQLDRGGNTIYF. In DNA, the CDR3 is TGTGCCAGCAGCCAATTAGACAGGGGTGGAAACACCATATATTTT.

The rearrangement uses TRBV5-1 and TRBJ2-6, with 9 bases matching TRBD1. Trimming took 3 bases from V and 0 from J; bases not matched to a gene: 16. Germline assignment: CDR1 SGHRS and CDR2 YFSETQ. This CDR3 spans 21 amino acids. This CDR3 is CASSSMPGQGGRLSGANVLTF. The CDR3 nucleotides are TGCGCCAGCAGCTCCATGCCGGGACAGGGAGGTCGGCTCTCTGGGGCCAACGTCCTGACTTTC.

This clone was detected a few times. CDR3 protein: CASSLPRKGYGYTF. CDR3 bases: TGTGCCAGCAGCTTGCCCAGGAAGGGCTATGGCTACACCTTC. The gene calls are TRBV5-5 and TRBJ1-2; D remains ambiguous. V was cut by 1 base and J by 4 bases, with 11 bases left in between. The CDR3 consists of 14 residues. CDR1 is SGHKS, CDR2 YYEKEE, per germline (reference sequence).

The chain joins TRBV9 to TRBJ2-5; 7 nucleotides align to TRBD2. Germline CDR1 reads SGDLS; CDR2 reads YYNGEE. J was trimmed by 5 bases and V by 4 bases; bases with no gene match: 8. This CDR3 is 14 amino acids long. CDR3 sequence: CASSPQTSTETQYF. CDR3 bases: TGTGCCAGCAGCCCGCAGACTAGCACTGAGACCCAGTACTTC.

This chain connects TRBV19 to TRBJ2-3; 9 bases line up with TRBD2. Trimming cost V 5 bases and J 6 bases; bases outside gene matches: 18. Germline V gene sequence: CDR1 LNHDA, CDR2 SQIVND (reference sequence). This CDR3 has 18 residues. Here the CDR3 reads CASSSPPGVSGSWDTQYF. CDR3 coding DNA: TGTGCCAGTAGTTCTCCGCCCGGCGTTAGCGGGAGTTGGGATACGCAGTATTTT.

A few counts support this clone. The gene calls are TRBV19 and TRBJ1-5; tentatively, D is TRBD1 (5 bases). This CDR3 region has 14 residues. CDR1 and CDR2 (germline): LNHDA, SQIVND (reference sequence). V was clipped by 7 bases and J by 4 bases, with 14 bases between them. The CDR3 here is CASTRWGSNQPQHF. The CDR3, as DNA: TGTGCCAGTACCCGGTGGGGGAGTAATCAGCCCCAGCATTTT.

The DNA for the CDR3 is TGTGCCTGGAGTGTATTCTCGGGACCGCTCAATCAGCCCCAGCATTTT. It encodes CAWSVFSGPLNQPQHF. This chain uses TRBV30 with TRBJ1-5, with D tentatively TRBD1 (5 bases). The CDR3 length is 16 residues. V gave up 0 bases and J gave up 3 bases, with 15 bases separating them. The V gene's germline CDR1 is GTSNPN and CDR2 SVGIG (reference sequence).

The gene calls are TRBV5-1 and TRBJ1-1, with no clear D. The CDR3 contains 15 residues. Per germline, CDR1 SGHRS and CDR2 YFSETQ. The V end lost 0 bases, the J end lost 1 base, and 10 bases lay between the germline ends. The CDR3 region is CASSLVGRQNTEAFF. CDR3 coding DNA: TGCGCCAGCAGCTTGGTAGGTCGGCAGAACACTGAAGCTTTCTTT.

CDR3 sequence reads: CASSFFGLGEQYF. The CDR3 region has the DNA TGCGCCAGCAGCTTTTTCGGTCTGGGGGAGCAGTACTTC. The V call is TRBV5-1, the J call TRBJ2-7; no definite D call. V lost 2 bases to trimming and J lost 7 bases, with 13 bases between them. Germline CDR1 reads SGHRS; CDR2 reads YFSETQ. The CDR3 has 13 residues.

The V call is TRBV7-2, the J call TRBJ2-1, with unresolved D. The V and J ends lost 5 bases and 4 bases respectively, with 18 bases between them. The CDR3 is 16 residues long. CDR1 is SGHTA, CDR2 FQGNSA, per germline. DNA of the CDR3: TGTGCCAGCAGCCCCACCTGGCGCGTAATTTACAATGAGCAGTTCTTC. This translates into CASSPTWRVIYNEQFF.

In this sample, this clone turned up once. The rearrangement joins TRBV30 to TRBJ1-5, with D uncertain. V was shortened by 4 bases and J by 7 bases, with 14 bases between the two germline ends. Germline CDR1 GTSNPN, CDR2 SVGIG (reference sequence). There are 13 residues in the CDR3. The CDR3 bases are TGTGCCTGGAACATTGACCCGGGACAGCCCCAGCATTTT. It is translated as CAWNIDPGQPQHF.

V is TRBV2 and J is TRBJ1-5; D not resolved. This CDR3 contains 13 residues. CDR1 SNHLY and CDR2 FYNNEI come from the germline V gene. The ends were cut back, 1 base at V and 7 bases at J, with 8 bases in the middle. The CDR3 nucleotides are TGTGCCAGCAGTGAAGTGGAAGGGCAGCCCCAGCATTTT. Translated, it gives CASSEVEGQPQHF.

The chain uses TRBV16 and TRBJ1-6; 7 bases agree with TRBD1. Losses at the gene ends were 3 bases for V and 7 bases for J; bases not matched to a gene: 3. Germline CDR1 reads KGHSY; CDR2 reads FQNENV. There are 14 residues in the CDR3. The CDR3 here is CASSQHRGNSPLHF. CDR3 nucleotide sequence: TGTGCCAGCAGCCAGCACAGGGGAAATTCACCCCTCCACTTT. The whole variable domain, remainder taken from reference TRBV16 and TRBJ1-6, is GEEVAQTPKHLVRGEGQKAKLYCAPIKGHSYVFWYQQVLKNEFKFLISFQNENVFDETGMPKERFSAKCLPNSPCSLEIQATKLEDSAVYFCASSQHRGNSPLHFGNGTRLTVT.

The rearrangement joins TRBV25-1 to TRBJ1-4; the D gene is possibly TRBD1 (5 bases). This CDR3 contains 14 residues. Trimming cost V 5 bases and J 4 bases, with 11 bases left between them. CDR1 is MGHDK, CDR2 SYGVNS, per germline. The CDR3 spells CASSLDTRNEKLFF. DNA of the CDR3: TGTGCCAGCAGTTTGGACACTCGTAATGAAAAACTGTTTTTT.

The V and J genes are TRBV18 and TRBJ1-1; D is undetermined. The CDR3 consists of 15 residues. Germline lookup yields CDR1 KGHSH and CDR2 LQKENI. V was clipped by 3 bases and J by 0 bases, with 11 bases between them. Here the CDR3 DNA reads TGTGCCAGCTCACCGAAATCGGGGATGAACACTGAAGCTTTCTTT. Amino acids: CASSPKSGMNTEAFF.

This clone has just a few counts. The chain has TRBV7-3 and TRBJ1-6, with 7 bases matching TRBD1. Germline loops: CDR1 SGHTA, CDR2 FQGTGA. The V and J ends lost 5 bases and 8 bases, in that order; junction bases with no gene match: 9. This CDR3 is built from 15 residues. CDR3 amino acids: CASSRSGTEDSPLHF. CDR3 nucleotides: TGTGCCAGCAGCCGATCGGGGACAGAGGATTCACCCCTCCACTTT.

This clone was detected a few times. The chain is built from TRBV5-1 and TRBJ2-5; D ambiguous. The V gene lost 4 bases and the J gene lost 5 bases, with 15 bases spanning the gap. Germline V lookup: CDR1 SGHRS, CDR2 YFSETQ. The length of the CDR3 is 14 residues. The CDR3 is CASSPGLPGETQYF. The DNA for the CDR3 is TGCGCCAGCAGCCCGGGCCTCCCGGGCGAGACCCAGTACTTC.

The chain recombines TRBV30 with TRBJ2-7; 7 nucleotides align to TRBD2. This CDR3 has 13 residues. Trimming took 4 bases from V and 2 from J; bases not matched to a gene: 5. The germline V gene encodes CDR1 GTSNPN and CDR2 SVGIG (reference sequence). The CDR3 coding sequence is TGTGCCTGGAATCGGGGGGACCCCTACGAGCAGTACTTC. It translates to CAWNRGDPYEQYF.